This entry concerns a single T cell receptor (beta chain). Antigen specificity is unknown. The data derive from a study of CD8 T cells in ankylosing spondylitis. TCRdb used MiXCR to reprocess the 5' RACE reads, holding one entry per CDR3 protein. The table includes some 400,000 distinct CDR3 sequences, 20% to 25% detected once. Regarding the study as a whole: Blood from ankylosing spondylitis patients appeared to carry a characteristic eight-variant TCR beta motif.

The CDR3 extends over 15 amino acids. V lost 7 bases to trimming and J lost 0 bases, with 13 bases between them. The germline CDR1 and CDR2 sequences are MDHEN and SYDVKM. The clonotype was recovered from a male donor with ankylosing spondylitis. The sequencing sample was made of blood, either unsorted or a sorted T cell fraction (not recorded which). The gene calls are TRBV28 and TRBJ2-4; D not resolved. The CDR3 nucleotides are TGTGCCAGCAAGCCACCCGACTCAGCCAAAAACATTCAGTACTTC. Protein product: CASKPPDSAKNIQYF.